This is a list of T cell receptor beta chains from one sample in a study of T cell responses to AZD1222 COVID-19 vaccine. Profiling relied on immunoSEQ multiplex PCR, and the TCRdb table lists in-frame clones only, not all of them. Altogether 150,000 to 200,000 clones are present, roughly nine tenths being singletons, with the ten largest covering under 1.5%. This material consisted of peripheral blood, taken 28 days after the second AZD1222 dose. All receptors derive from an adult who received the AZD1222 COVID-19 vaccine. Both conserved end residues are part of each CDR3. The D gene is left open where the match is weak. Only part of the rows carry a size: once, few, many, or a class if the clone is expanded.

clone_size	v_call	j_call	d_call	cdr3_aa	cdr3_nt
-	TRBV27	TRBJ2-1	-	CASSYFRGNHYNEQFF	TGTGCCAGCAGTTATTTTCGGGGGAACCATTACAATGAGCAGTTCTTC
-	TRBV19	TRBJ1-5	-	CASSITPLGNQPQHF	TGTGCCAGTAGTATAACCCCCCTGGGCAATCAGCCCCAGCATTTT
-	TRBV19	TRBJ2-7	TRBD1	CASSRDSYEQYF	TGTGCCAGTAGTCGGGACAGCTACGAGCAGTACTTC
once	TRBV2	TRBJ2-2	-	CASRERTGELFF	TGTGCCAGTAGAGAGAGAACCGGGGAGCTGTTTTTT
-	TRBV6-5	TRBJ1-6	TRBD1	CASNSGGISPLHF	TGTGCCAGCAACTCAGGGGGCATTTCACCCCTCCACTTT
-	TRBV5-4	TRBJ2-7	-	CASSLEGLDEQYF	TGTGCCAGCAGCTTGGAGGGTCTGGACGAGCAGTACTTC
once	TRBV11-1	TRBJ2-5	TRBD2	CASSLRLAAETQYF	TGTGCCAGCAGCTTACGCCTAGCGGCAGAGACCCAGTACTTC
-	TRBV28	TRBJ2-7	-	CASSFGRGDTYEQYF	TGTGCCAGCAGTTTTGGCAGGGGGGATACCTACGAGCAGTACTTC
-	TRBV3-1/TRBV3-2	TRBJ1-3	TRBD1	CASSDPAGGSGNTIYF	TGTGCCAGCAGCGACCCTGCAGGGGGCTCTGGAAACACCATATATTTT
-	TRBV6-2/TRBV6-3	TRBJ2-7	TRBD2	CASSPLGLGGSHYEQYF	TGTGCCAGCAGCCCTCTTGGGCTGGGCGGGAGCCACTACGAGCAGTACTTC
-	TRBV27	TRBJ1-5	TRBD1	CASSLIGGGGINQPQHF	TGTGCCAGCAGTTTAATAGGGGGCGGGGGAATCAATCAGCCCCAGCATTTT
-	TRBV19	TRBJ2-3	-	CASSEVRRTDTQYF	TGTGCCAGTTCGGAGGTGCGCCGCACAGATACGCAGTATTTT
-	TRBV24-1	TRBJ1-1	-	CATSNGGRTEAFF	TGTGCCACCAGCAACGGGGGTCGAACTGAAGCTTTCTTT
-	TRBV11-2	TRBJ1-1	-	CASTRRGVGSLLTEAFF	TGTGCCAGCACGAGGCGTGGGGTGGGTTCCCTCCTCACTGAAGCTTTCTTT
-	TRBV27	TRBJ1-4	TRBD1	CASGRDRGEKLFF	TGTGCCAGCGGTCGGGACAGGGGCGAAAAACTGTTTTTT
-	TRBV20-1	TRBJ2-3	-	CRLAPTDTQYF	TGCAGGCTCGCACCCACAGATACGCAGTATTTT
-	TRBV27	TRBJ2-7	-	CASSLNGYEQYF	TGTGCCAGCAGTTTAAACGGCTACGAGCAGTACTTC
-	TRBV28	TRBJ2-1	TRBD2	CASSPRRTSGGPLGFF	TGTGCCAGCAGTCCTCGCCGGACTAGCGGGGGACCCTTGGGGTTCTTC
-	TRBV20-1	TRBJ1-2	-	CSASDWGQRGYTF	TGCAGTGCTAGTGATTGGGGGCAACGGGGCTACACCTTC
-	TRBV19	TRBJ1-4	-	CASSEPGTRRNEKLFF	TGTGCCAGTAGTGAGCCAGGGACGAGGCGTAATGAAAAACTGTTTTTT
-	TRBV7-9	TRBJ1-1	-	CASSLATFGEGNPPAFF	TGTGCCAGCAGCTTAGCCACCTTTGGGGAGGGGAATCCCCCGGCTTTCTTT
-	TRBV2	TRBJ2-1	TRBD2	CASRVPSGGYNEQFF	TGTGCCAGCAGGGTCCCTAGCGGGGGATACAATGAGCAGTTCTTC
once	TRBV7-9	TRBJ1-4	TRBD1	CASSSRQGRNGLFF	TGTGCCAGCAGCTCAAGACAGGGTAGGAACGGTCTGTTTTTT
-	TRBV23-1	TRBJ2-2	-	CASSQNPLGGLGTGELFF	TGCGCCAGCAGTCAAAACCCCCTGGGGGGGCTGGGGACCGGGGAGCTGTTTTTT
-	TRBV12-5	TRBJ2-3	TRBD1	CASGWDPRDRSTDTQYF	TGTGCTAGTGGTTGGGACCCCCGGGACAGAAGCACAGATACGCAGTATTTT
-	TRBV29-1	TRBJ2-7	-	CSVTSSDEQYF	TGCAGCGTCACTAGCAGCGACGAGCAGTACTTC
-	TRBV4-2	TRBJ2-2	-	CASSQDRESTGELFF	TGTGCCAGCAGCCAAGACAGGGAGAGTACCGGGGAGCTGTTTTTT
-	TRBV25-1	TRBJ1-6	-	CASSDNTKNSPLHF	TGTGCCAGCAGTGATAACACAAAGAATTCACCCCTCCACTTT
-	TRBV12-3/TRBV12-4	TRBJ1-3	-	CASSLLGENTIYF	TGTGCCAGCAGTTTATTAGGTGAAAACACCATATATTTT
-	TRBV20-1	TRBJ1-4	-	CSAKNEKLFF	TGCAGTGCTAAAAATGAAAAACTGTTTTTT
-	TRBV10-1	TRBJ2-3	-	CASSESGTGQDTQYF	TGCGCCAGCAGTGAGTCGGGGACGGGACAAGATACGCAGTATTTT
once	TRBV6-2/TRBV6-3	TRBJ2-5	-	CASSPISTKGETQYF	TGTGCCAGCAGTCCAATCTCCACGAAGGGGGAGACCCAGTACTTC
-	TRBV27	TRBJ1-2	-	CASRRYGDYGYTF	TGTGCCAGCAGGCGATACGGGGACTATGGCTACACCTTC
-	TRBV7-3	TRBJ2-2	-	CASSPMLQGPNTGELFF	TGTGCCAGCAGCCCCATGCTACAGGGCCCGAACACCGGGGAGCTGTTTTTT
-	TRBV10-3	TRBJ1-4	-	CAIGRGGSEKLFF	TGTGCCATAGGACGTGGCGGCAGCGAAAAACTGTTTTTT
-	TRBV4-1	TRBJ1-4	-	CASSQAGWGDEKLFF	TGCGCCAGCAGCCAAGCAGGGTGGGGGGATGAAAAACTGTTTTTT
-	TRBV14	TRBJ2-5	-	CASSQTLFRSYQETQYF	TGTGCCAGCAGCCAAACCCTTTTCAGGTCGTACCAAGAGACCCAGTACTTC